Below, 10 T cell receptor beta chains from the same sample are listed, as sequenced in a study of cytomegalovirus exposure and HLA in healthy donors. 13 Jbeta primers and 60 Vbeta primers were used for the PCR. Clones were sequenced by immunoSEQ multiplex PCR, and TCRdb holds only the in-frame ones, with some missing. This sample has fewer than 120,000 clones; approximately 79% occur once, and the top ten carry roughly 5.6%. The sequencing input was PBMCs. The receptors were sampled from a young man in good health and CMV-seropositive.

This clone was seen only once. Mismatch with germline at one junction end may stem from a read error. The chain links TRBV25-1 to TRBJ2-7, with 7 bases lining up with TRBD1. Germline-derived CDR1 and CDR2 are MGHDK and SYGVNS. This CDR3 is 12 amino acids long. The CDR3 sequence is CATGTDSYEQYF. The CDR3 nucleotides are TGCGCTACCGGGACAGACTCCTACGAGCAGTACTTC.

The CDR3 loop is CASSIGTGGNQPQHF. The CDR3 DNA follows: TGTGCCAGTAGTATAGGTACAGGGGGTAATCAGCCCCAGCATTTT. V is TRBV19 and J is TRBJ1-5, with TRBD1 matching 8 bases. The CDR3 runs to 15 residues. Germline V CDR1 and CDR2: LNHDA, SQIVND (reference sequence). J lost 4 bases, V lost 1 base, and 3 bases had no gene match.

This clone was seen only a few times. The CDR3 protein is CASSLMPPRSCTF. In nucleotides, the CDR3 is TGTGCCAGCAGCCTAATGCCACCGCGTTCCTGCACCTTC. The chain joins TRBV5-6 to TRBJ1-2; D gene unclear. Trimming removed 4 bases from V and 13 bases from J, with 20 bases in between. CDR3 length: 13 residues. CDR1 SGHDT and CDR2 YYEEEE come from the germline V gene.

In DNA, the CDR3 is TGTGCCAGCAGCCCGGGAGTTGCAACTAATGAAAAACTGTTTTTT. This gives the protein CASSPGVATNEKLFF. The chain employs TRBV11-3 and TRBJ1-4; no definite D call. V shed 5 bases and J shed 0 bases, with 10 bases lying between them. Germline V gene sequence: CDR1 SGHNT, CDR2 YENEEA. The CDR3 spans 15 residues.

This clone was observed a handful of times. The rearrangement links TRBV5-1 to TRBJ2-1; TRBD2 agrees at 10 bases. V gave up 4 bases and J gave up 10 bases; unmatched junction bases: 14. This CDR3 is built from 16 residues. CDR1 is SGHRS, CDR2 YFSETQ, per germline. The CDR3, as DNA: TGCGCCAGCAGCCCCGGGGGTAGCGGGGGGTTCGACGAGCAGTTCTTC. Translation: CASSPGGSGGFDEQFF. The whole variable domain, remainder taken from reference TRBV5-1 and TRBJ2-1, is KAGVTQTPRYLIKTRGQQVTLSCSPISGHRSVSWYQQTPGQGLQFLFEYFSETQRNKGNFPGRFSGRQFSNSRSEMNVSTLELGDSALYLCASSPGGSGGFDEQFFGPGTRLTVL.

This chain links TRBV7-2 with TRBJ1-1; D may be TRBD1 (5 bases). The CDR3 covers 13 residues. Trimming took 5 bases from V and 8 from J, leaving 15 bases between them. CDR1 and CDR2 from the germline V gene are SGHTA and FQGNSA. CDR3 bases: TGTGCCAGCAGCCAGATAGGAGGGGTGGAAGCTTTCTTT. Its protein product is CASSQIGGVEAFF.

In its sample, this clone was seen once. This chain joins TRBV5-1 and TRBJ2-3, with 9 positions matching TRBD2. The V gene end was trimmed by 3 bases and the J gene end by 3 bases; junction bases not matched to a gene: 11. CDR3 size: 17 residues. Germline V CDR1 and CDR2: SGHRS, YFSETQ. The CDR3 sequence is CASSSEGRGGGTDTQYF. CDR3 nucleotides: TGCGCCAGCAGCTCAGAGGGGCGGGGGGGCGGTACAGATACGCAGTATTTT.

The chain is built from TRBV7-3 and TRBJ2-6; D remains unclear. Trimming stripped 2 bases from V and 4 bases from J, with 12 bases between. The CDR3 consists of 16 residues. Germline V gene lookup returns CDR1 SGHTA and CDR2 FQGTGA. The CDR3 sequence is CASSLRQGTGANVLTF. CDR3 DNA sequence: TGTGCCAGCAGCTTACGACAAGGAACCGGGGCCAACGTCCTGACTTTC. The full variable domain, in which reference TRBV7-3 and TRBJ2-6 provide the parts outside the CDR3, is GAGVSQTPSNKVTEKGKYVELRCDPISGHTALYWYRQSLGQGPEFLIYFQGTGAADDSGLPNDRFFAVRPEGSVSTLKIQRTERGDSAVYLCASSLRQGTGANVLTFGAGSRLTVL.

The rearrangement joins TRBV29-1 to TRBJ1-4, with TRBD1 matching over 10 bases. The junction had 6 bases not matched to a gene; V was cut back by 3 bases and J by 11 bases. Germline CDR1 and CDR2: SQVTM and ANQGSEA. The CDR3 covers 13 residues. CDR3 DNA: TGCAGCGTTGACACCGGGACAGGGGATAAACTGTTTTTT. It translates to CSVDTGTGDKLFF.

CDR3 loop: CASSGQVRSYEQYF. DNA of the CDR3: TGCGCCAGCAGTGGGCAGGTCCGCTCCTACGAGCAGTACTTC. V is TRBV10-1 and J is TRBJ2-7; D gene uncertain. The CDR3 has 14 amino acids. Germline V gene lookup returns CDR1 WNHNN and CDR2 SYGVQD (reference sequence). The germline V and J ends were trimmed by 4 bases and 0 bases, with 10 bases remaining between them.